One sample yielded the 9 T cell receptor beta chains listed below, sequenced in a study of OX40 agonist ivuxolimab in advanced cancers. Only in-frame clones appear in the TCRdb table, and some are missing; sequencing was by immunoSEQ multiplex PCR. The table lists about 65,000 clones, around 86% of them singletons. The sample here was CD4+ or CD8+ T cells sorted from blood, taken in a trial of the OX40 agonist ivuxolimab. The receptors here all came from an adult with an advanced solid tumor such as melanoma, head and neck, liver or kidney cancer.

The chain is built from TRBV5-1 and TRBJ1-2; D possibly corresponds to TRBD1 (5 bases). The V gene's germline CDR1 is SGHRS and CDR2 YFSETQ. Trimming stripped 0 bases from V and 4 bases from J, with 13 bases between. This CDR3 contains 15 residues. This CDR3 reads CASSLAPGIGYGYTF. The CDR3 nucleotides are TGCGCCAGCAGCTTGGCCCCAGGGATCGGCTATGGCTACACCTTC.

This sequence joins TRBV5-4 and TRBJ2-7; 7 bases match TRBD2. V trimming: 1 base; J trimming: 5 bases; junction bases outside the gene matches: 6. The CDR3 runs to 14 residues. CDR1 and CDR2 (germline): SGHNT, YYREEE (reference sequence). The CDR3 sequence: CASSLFLAAHEQYF. In nucleotides, the CDR3 is TGTGCCAGCAGCTTGTTCCTAGCGGCTCACGAGCAGTACTTC. The entire variable domain, with the rest obtained from reference TRBV5-4 and TRBJ2-7, is as follows: ETGVTQSPTHLIKTRGQQVTLRCSSQSGHNTVSWYQQALGQGPQFIFQYYREEENGRGNFPPRFSGLQFPNYSSELNVNALELDDSALYLCASSLFLAAHEQYFGPGTRLTVT.

This chain links TRBV2 with TRBJ2-7, with D tentatively TRBD1 (6 bases). CDR1 is SNHLY and CDR2 is FYNNEI in the germline V gene. This CDR3 is built from 14 residues. The V gene lost 3 bases and the J gene lost 2 bases, with 11 bases spanning the gap. CDR3 in amino acids: CASSEGAGAYEQYF. CDR3 coding DNA: TGTGCCAGCAGTGAGGGGGCAGGGGCCTACGAGCAGTACTTC.

This CDR3 is CAISESKAGLEAFF. The DNA for the CDR3 is TGTGCCATCAGTGAGTCGAAGGCGGGCCTTGAAGCTTTCTTT. J is TRBJ1-1 and V is TRBV10-3, with no clear D. Germline loops: CDR1 ENHRY, CDR2 SYGVKD. CDR3 length: 14 residues. Trimming took off 0 bases at V and 7 bases at J, with 12 bases between the two ends.

The chain is built from TRBV18 and TRBJ2-5; 10 bases map to TRBD1. J was trimmed by 2 bases and V by 3 bases; bases with no gene match: 3. CDR3 length: 15 amino acids. The V gene's germline CDR1 is KGHSH and CDR2 LQKENI. CDR3 sequence (DNA): TGTGCCAGCTCACCGGGACAGGGGCGGCAAGAGACCCAGTACTTC. It is translated as CASSPGQGRQETQYF.

The chain uses TRBV7-8 and TRBJ1-5, with D possibly TRBD1 on 6 matching bases. Germline V gives CDR1 SGHVS, CDR2 FQNEAQ. V lost 8 bases and J 0 bases, leaving 14 bases between the germline ends. The CDR3 covers 15 residues. Written as DNA, the CDR3 is TGTGCCAGCGCCGGACAGCCGCATAGCAATCAGCCCCAGCATTTT. Encoded protein: CASAGQPHSNQPQHF.

This clone appeared once. The CDR3: CASSLGGNTEAFF. The CDR3 DNA follows: TGTGCCAGCAGTTTGGGAGGGAACACTGAAGCTTTCTTT. The chain is built from TRBV27 and TRBJ1-1, with D unresolved. Germline CDR1 MNHEY, CDR2 SMNVEV (reference sequence). Trimming took off 3 bases at V and 1 base at J, with 6 bases between the two ends. The CDR3 covers 13 residues.

V gene TRBV11-2 combines with J gene TRBJ1-6; a weak D match, TRBD1 (5 bases). The germline gives CDR1 SGHAT, CDR2 FQNNGV. The CDR3 contains 18 residues. Deletions cut 1 base from V and 5 bases from J, with 18 bases between. The CDR3 sequence: CASSLGGTSRENNSPLHF. CDR3 in DNA: TGTGCCAGCAGCTTAGGGGGAACCTCCAGGGAAAATAATTCACCCCTCCACTTT.

V gene TRBV27 combines with J gene TRBJ2-2; no clear D. The CDR3 contains 14 residues. Germline V lookup: CDR1 MNHEY, CDR2 SMNVEV (reference sequence). With 1 base removed from V and 3 bases from J, the gap between germline ends came to 6 bases. The CDR3 nucleotides are TGTGCCAGCAGTTTATTTTCCCACACCGGGGAGCTGTTTTTT. This gives the protein CASSLFSHTGELFF.